The present TCR beta chain was sequenced within a study of blood T cell repertoires in COVID-19. Deletions cut 6 bases from V and 2 bases from J, with 12 bases between. Germline V gives CDR1 SGHTA, CDR2 FQGNSA. The CDR3 is 14 residues long. Only in-frame clones appear in the TCRdb table, and some are missing; sequencing was by immunoSEQ multiplex PCR. This table holds about 230,000 clones, approximately 88% found once. This sequence originates from a woman aged 40 to 55 with acute COVID-19. V is TRBV7-2 and J is TRBJ2-3; tentatively, D is TRBD2 (6 bases). Sequencing input: PBMCs or T cells enriched from blood (not recorded which). The DNA of the CDR3 is TGTGCCAGCAGGTCCGGGGGATACACAGATACGCAGTATTTT. Encoded protein: CASRSGGYTDTQYF.